The 8 T cell receptor beta chains below were found in one sample sequenced in a study of shared clonotypes between healthy human individuals. The data were produced by immunoSEQ multiplex PCR, yet TCRdb's version contains in-frame clones alone and is incomplete. The sample consists of fewer than 650,000 clones, 76% of them appearing once. Sample: PBMCs. The receptors shown here come from a woman in her thirties or forties in good health. Some clones in this sample may be carry-over from other donors' samples.

The chain uses TRBV29-1 and TRBJ1-1; D is unclear. V lost 4 bases and J 3 bases, leaving 12 bases between the germline ends. The CDR3 sequence is 13 residues long. Germline CDR1 is SQVTM and CDR2 is ANQGSEA. Here the CDR3 DNA reads TGCAGCGTTGCGCGGAGCCCGGACACTGAAGCTTTCTTT. This gives the protein CSVARSPDTEAFF. Based on the CDR3 plus reference TRBV29-1 and TRBJ1-1, the full variable domain is SAVISQKPSRDICQRGTSLTIQCQVDSQVTMMFWYRQQPGQSLTLIATANQGSEATYESGFVIDKFPISRPNLTFSTLTVSNMSPEDSSIYLCSVARSPDTEAFFGQGTRLTVV.

This chain uses TRBV5-1 with TRBJ1-2; 8 bases align to TRBD1. The germline V gene encodes CDR1 SGHRS and CDR2 YFSETQ. CDR3 length: 14 residues. J lost 7 bases, V lost 4 bases, and 9 bases had no gene match. The DNA of the CDR3 is TGCGCCAGCAGCCTTGACAGGGGAAGTTTTGGCTACACCTTC. Its translation is CASSLDRGSFGYTF.

The rearrangement uses TRBV5-5 and TRBJ1-2; 9 positions agree with TRBD1. CDR1 and CDR2 (germline): SGHKS, YYEKEE (reference sequence). There are 14 residues in the CDR3. J was trimmed by 4 bases and V by 0 bases; bases with no gene match: 1. The CDR3 DNA follows: TGTGCCAGCAGCTTGGAGGACAGGGGCTATGGCTACACCTTC. As protein: CASSLEDRGYGYTF. Full variable domain (remainder filled in from reference TRBV5-5 and TRBJ1-2): DAGVTQSPTHLIKTRGQQVTLRCSPISGHKSVSWYQQVLGQGPQFIFQYYEKEERGRGNFPDRFSARQFPNYSSELNVNALLLGDSALYLCASSLEDRGYGYTFGSGTRLTVV.

The V gene is TRBV5-4, the J gene TRBJ2-3; a weak D match, TRBD2 (5 bases). V was trimmed by 1 base and J by 4 bases, leaving 25 bases between them. Germline V lookup: CDR1 SGHNT, CDR2 YYREEE (reference sequence). CDR3 length: 19 residues. CDR3 sequence (DNA): TGTGCCAGCAGCTTGTCTAGGGCCCGGGATGCGGACCGCCCAGATACGCAGTATTTT. Residues: CASSLSRARDADRPDTQYF.

This sequence joins TRBV19 and TRBJ1-4, with a possible D match to TRBD1 (6 bases). Germline-derived CDR1 and CDR2 are LNHDA and SQIVND (reference sequence). The CDR3 covers 15 residues. V lost 5 bases and J 7 bases, leaving 17 bases between the germline ends. CDR3 amino acids: CASSLGPRGGEKLFF. The CDR3 coding sequence is TGTGCCAGTAGTCTCGGACCCAGGGGCGGTGAAAAACTGTTTTTT.

The chain links TRBV29-1 to TRBJ1-2; 9 bases map to TRBD1. This CDR3 region has 14 residues. Germline V lookup: CDR1 SQVTM, CDR2 ANQGSEA. The junction had 10 bases not matched to a gene; V was cut back by 6 bases and J by 5 bases. CDR3 sequence (DNA): TGCAGCGTGAAATCTGTGGGACAGGGATATGGCTACACCTTC. Its protein is CSVKSVGQGYGYTF.

The chain joins TRBV7-7 to TRBJ1-3; a possible D gene is TRBD1 (6 bases). V shed 6 bases and J shed 2 bases, with 8 bases lying between them. This CDR3 region has 13 residues. Germline values: CDR1 SSHAT, CDR2 FNYEAQ (reference sequence). Here the CDR3 DNA reads TGTGCCAGCAGTCAGGGGACTGGAAACACCATATATTTT. This sequence encodes CASSQGTGNTIYF.

The chain employs TRBV11-2 and TRBJ2-7; 8 nucleotides line up with TRBD2. Per the germline V gene, CDR1 is SGHAT and CDR2 is FQNNGV. The CDR3 has 15 residues. V dropped 1 base and J dropped 2; count of bases not matched to a gene: 4. The CDR3 sequence is CASSLGVSGTYEQYF. Here the CDR3 DNA reads TGTGCCAGCAGCTTAGGTGTTAGCGGGACCTACGAGCAGTACTTC.